The entry that follows covers one T cell receptor beta chain sequence. Enrolment of Seattle patients took place during active infection, and they were followed longitudinally. Here immunoSEQ multiplex PCR was the method, and the copy in TCRdb shows in-frame clones only, minus some. The table lists 250,000 to 300,000 clones, approximately 86% of them singletons, with around 13% in the top ten. This specimen belongs to a study of blood T cell repertoires in COVID-19. Whole-study context: Acute-phase and convalescent COVID-19 samples originated in the United States, Italy and Spain.

The V segment lost 4 bases and the J segment 5 bases; nucleotides outside the gene matches: 4. Germline V CDR1 and CDR2: SGHRS, YFSETQ. The CDR3 sequence is 14 residues long. The material sequenced was peripheral blood. This clonotype originated in a woman aged 70-85 years with COVID-19, enrolled during active disease. The chain uses TRBV5-1 and TRBJ2-7, with 12 bases aligning to TRBD1. DNA of the CDR3: TGCGCCAGCAGCACCGGGACAGGGGGCGACGAGCAGTACTTC. This codes for CASSTGTGGDEQYF.